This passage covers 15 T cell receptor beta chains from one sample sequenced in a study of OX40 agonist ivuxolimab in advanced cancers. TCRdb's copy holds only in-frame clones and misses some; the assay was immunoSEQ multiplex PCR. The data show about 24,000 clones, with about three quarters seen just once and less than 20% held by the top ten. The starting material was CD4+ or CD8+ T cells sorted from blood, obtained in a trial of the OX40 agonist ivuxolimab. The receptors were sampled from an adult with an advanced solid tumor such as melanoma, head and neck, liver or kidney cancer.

The CDR3 sequence: CSVVRDGTSYEQYF. The CDR3 coding sequence is TGCAGCGTTGTACGGGACGGGACCTCCTACGAGCAGTACTTC. The V call is TRBV29-1, the J call TRBJ2-5; either TRBD1 or TRBD2 may fit D (5 bases each). The end of the DNA fits TRBJ2-7 better, so the J call may be wrong. Germline V gene data show CDR1 as SQVTM and CDR2 as ANQGSEA. This CDR3 is 14 amino acids long.

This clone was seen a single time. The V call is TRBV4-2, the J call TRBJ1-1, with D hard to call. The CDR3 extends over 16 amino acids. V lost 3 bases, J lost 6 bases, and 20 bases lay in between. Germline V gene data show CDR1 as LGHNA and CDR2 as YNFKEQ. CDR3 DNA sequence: TGTGCCAGCAGCCACCTGCCCAGGAGGGCAAAGGCTGAAGCTTTCTTT. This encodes CASSHLPRRAKAEAFF.

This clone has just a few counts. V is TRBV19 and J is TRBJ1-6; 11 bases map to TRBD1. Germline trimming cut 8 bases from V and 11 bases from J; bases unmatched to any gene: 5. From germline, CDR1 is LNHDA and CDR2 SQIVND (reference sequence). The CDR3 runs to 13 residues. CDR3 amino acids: CASGQGAPPPLHF. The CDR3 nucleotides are TGTGCCAGTGGACAGGGGGCCCCCCCACCCCTCCACTTT.

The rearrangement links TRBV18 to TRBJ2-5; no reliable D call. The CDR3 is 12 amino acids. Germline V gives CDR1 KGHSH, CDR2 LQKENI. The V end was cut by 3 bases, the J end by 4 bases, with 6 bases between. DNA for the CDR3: TGTGCCAGCTCACCTTGGGGAGAGACCCAGTACTTC. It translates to CASSPWGETQYF.

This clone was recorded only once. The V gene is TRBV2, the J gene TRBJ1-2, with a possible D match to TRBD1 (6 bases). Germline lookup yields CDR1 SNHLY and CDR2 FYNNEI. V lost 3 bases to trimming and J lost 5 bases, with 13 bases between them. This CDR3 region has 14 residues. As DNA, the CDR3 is TGTGCCAGCAGTGAGGTGGGGGCTAGTTATGGCTACACCTTC. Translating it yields CASSEVGASYGYTF.

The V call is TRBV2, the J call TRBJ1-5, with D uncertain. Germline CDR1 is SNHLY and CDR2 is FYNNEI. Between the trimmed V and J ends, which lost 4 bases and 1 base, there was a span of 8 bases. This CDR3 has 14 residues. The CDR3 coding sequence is TGTGCCAGCAGTGGGCAGAGAAGCAATCAGCCCCAGCATTTT. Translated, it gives CASSGQRSNQPQHF.

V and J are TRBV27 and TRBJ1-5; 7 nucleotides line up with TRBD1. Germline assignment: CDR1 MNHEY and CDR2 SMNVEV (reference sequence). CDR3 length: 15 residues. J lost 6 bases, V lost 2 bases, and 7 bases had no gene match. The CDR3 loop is CASSLGSGDSQPQHF. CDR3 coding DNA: TGTGCCAGCAGTTTAGGGTCAGGGGACAGTCAGCCCCAGCATTTT.

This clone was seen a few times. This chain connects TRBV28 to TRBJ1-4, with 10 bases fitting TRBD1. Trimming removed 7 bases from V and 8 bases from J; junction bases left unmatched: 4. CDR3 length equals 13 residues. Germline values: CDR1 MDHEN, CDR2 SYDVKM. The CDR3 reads CASKGQGWEKLFF. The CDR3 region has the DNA TGTGCCAGCAAGGGACAGGGGTGGGAAAAACTGTTTTTT.

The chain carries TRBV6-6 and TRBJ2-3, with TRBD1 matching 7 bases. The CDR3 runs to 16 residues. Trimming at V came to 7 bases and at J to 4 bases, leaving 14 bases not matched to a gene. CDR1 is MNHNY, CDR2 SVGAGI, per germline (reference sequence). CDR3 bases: TGTGCCAGCATCGAAGGAACAGGGGCTTGGGCAGATACGCAGTATTTT. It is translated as CASIEGTGAWADTQYF.

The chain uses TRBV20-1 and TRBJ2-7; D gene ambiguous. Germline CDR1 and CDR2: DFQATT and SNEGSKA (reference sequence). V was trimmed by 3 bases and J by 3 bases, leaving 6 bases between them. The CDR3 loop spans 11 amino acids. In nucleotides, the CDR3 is TGCAGTGCTAGGGGCCGCTACGAGCAGTACTTC. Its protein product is CSARGRYEQYF.

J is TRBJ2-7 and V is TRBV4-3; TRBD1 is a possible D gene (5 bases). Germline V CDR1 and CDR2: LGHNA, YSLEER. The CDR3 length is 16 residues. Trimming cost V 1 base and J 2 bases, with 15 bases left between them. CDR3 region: CASSQGVRGRTYEQYF. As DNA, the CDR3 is TGCGCCAGCAGCCAAGGGGTAAGGGGTCGGACCTACGAGCAGTACTTC.

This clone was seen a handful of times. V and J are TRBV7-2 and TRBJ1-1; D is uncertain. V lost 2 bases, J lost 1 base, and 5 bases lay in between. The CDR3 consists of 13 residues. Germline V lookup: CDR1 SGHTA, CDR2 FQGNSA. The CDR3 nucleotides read TGTGCCAGCAGCTTAAGCCAGAACACTGAAGCTTTCTTT. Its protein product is CASSLSQNTEAFF. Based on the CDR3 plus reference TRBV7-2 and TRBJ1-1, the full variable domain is GAGVSQSPSNKVTEKGKDVELRCDPISGHTALYWYRQSLGQGLEFLIYFQGNSAPDKSGLPSDRFSAERTGGSVSTLTIQRTQQEDSAVYLCASSLSQNTEAFFGQGTRLTVV.

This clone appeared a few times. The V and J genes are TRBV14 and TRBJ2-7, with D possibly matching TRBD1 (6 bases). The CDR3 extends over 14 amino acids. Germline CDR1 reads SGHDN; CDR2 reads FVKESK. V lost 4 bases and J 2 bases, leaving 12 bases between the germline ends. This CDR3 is CASSLETGAYEQYF. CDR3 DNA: TGTGCCAGCAGCCTCGAGACAGGAGCCTACGAGCAGTACTTC.

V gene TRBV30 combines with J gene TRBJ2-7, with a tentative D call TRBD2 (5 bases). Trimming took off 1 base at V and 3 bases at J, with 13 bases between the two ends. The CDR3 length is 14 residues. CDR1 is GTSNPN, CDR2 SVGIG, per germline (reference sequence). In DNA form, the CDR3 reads TGTGCCTGGAGTGCCGGACTGGGCCTCTACGAGCAGTACTTC. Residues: CAWSAGLGLYEQYF.

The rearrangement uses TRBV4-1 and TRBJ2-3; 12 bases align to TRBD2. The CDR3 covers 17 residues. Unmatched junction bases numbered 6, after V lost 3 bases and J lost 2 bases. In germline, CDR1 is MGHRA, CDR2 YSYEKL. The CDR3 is CASSQGGLAGHTDTQYF. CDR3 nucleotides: TGCGCCAGCAGCCAGGGTGGACTAGCGGGGCACACAGATACGCAGTATTTT.